This TCR beta chain was documented in a study of shared clonotypes between healthy human individuals. Profiled with immunoSEQ multiplex PCR; TCRdb holds only in-frame clones, not every one. The data contain millions of clones, about 95% of them singletons. In the case of this clone: The same CDR3 arises from other DNA sequences in this sample as well.

Naive CD8 cells comprised CD45RO-negative, CCR7-positively selected cells, excluding terminally differentiated effector memory CD45RA+ cells. Germline CDR1 reads MGHRA; CDR2 reads YSYEKL. The CDR3 contains 15 residues. V lost 3 bases to trimming and J lost 4 bases; unmatched junction nucleotides: 7. The gene calls are TRBV4-1 and TRBJ2-7; 9 bases are shared with TRBD2. This TCR was sampled from a young man in good health. Sequenced sample: naive CD8+ T cells sorted from blood. The CDR3 DNA sequence: TGCGCCAGCAGCCACGTTAGCGGGAGTTCTTACGAGCAGTACTTC. Translating gives CASSHVSGSSYEQYF.